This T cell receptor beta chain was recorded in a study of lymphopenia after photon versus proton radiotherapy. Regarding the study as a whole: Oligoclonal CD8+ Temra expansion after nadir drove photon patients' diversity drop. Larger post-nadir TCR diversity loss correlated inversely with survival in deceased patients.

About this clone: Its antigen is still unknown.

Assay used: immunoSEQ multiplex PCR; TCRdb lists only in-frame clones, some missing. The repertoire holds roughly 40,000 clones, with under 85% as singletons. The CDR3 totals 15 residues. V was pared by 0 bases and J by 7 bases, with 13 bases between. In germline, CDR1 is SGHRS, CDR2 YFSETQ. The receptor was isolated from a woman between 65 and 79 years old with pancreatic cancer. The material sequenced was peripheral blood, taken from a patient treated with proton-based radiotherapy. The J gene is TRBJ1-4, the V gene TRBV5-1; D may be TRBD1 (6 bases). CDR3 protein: CASSLGWGAGEKLFF. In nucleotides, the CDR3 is TGCGCCAGCAGCTTGGGATGGGGGGCTGGTGAAAAACTGTTTTTT.